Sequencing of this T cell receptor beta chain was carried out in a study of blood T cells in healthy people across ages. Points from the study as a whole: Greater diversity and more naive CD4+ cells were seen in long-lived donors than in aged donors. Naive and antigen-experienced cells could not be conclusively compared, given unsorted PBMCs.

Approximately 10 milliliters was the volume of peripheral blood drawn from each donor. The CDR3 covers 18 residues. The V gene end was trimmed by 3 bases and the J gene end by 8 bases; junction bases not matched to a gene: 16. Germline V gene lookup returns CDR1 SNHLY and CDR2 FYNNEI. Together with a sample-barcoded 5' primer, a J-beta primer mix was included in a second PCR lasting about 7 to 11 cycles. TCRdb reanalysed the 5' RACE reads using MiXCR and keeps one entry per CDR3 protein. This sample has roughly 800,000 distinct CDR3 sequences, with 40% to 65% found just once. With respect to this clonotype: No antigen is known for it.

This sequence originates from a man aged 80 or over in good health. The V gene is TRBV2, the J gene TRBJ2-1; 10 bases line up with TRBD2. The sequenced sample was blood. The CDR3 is CASSDSRLAGVLIDEQFF. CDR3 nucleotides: TGTGCCAGCAGTGATTCCCGGCTAGCGGGAGTACTTATCGATGAGCAGTTCTTC.